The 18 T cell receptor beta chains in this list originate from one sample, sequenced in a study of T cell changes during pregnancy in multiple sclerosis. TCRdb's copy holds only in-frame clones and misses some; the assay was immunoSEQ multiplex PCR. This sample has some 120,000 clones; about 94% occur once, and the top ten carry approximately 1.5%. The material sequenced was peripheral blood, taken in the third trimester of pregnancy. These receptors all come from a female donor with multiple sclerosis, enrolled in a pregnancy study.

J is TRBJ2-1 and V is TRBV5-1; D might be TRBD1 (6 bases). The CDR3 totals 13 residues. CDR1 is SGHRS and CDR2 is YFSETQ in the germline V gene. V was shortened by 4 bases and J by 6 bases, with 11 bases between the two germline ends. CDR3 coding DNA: TGCGCCAGCAGCCAACAGGGATTCAATGAGCAGTTCTTC. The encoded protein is CASSQQGFNEQFF. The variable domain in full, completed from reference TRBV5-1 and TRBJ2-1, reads KAGVTQTPRYLIKTRGQQVTLSCSPISGHRSVSWYQQTPGQGLQFLFEYFSETQRNKGNFPGRFSGRQFSNSRSEMNVSTLELGDSALYLCASSQQGFNEQFFGPGTRLTVL.

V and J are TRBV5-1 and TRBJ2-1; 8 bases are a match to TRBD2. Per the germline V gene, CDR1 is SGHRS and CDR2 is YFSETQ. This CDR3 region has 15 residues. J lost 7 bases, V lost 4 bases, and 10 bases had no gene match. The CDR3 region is CASSHNSGVVNEQFF. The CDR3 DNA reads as TGCGCCAGCAGCCACAATAGCGGGGTCGTAAATGAGCAGTTCTTC.

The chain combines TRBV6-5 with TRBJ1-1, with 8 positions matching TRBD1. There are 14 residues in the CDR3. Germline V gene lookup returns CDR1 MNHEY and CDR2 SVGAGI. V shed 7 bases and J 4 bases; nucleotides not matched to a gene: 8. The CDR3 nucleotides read TGTGCCAGCACCCTATACAGGGGGACCACTGAAGCTTTCTTT. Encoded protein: CASTLYRGTTEAFF.

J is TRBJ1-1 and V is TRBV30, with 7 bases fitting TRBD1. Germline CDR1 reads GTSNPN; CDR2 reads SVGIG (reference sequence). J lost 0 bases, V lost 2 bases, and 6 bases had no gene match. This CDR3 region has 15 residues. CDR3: CAWSPPDRLNTEAFF. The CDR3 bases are TGTGCCTGGAGTCCTCCGGACAGGCTGAACACTGAAGCTTTCTTT.

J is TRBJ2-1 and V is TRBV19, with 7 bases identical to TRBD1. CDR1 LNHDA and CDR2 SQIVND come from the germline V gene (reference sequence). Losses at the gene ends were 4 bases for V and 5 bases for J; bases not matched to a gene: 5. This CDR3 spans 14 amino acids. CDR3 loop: CASSRGGDDNEQFF. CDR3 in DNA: TGTGCCAGTAGTAGAGGGGGCGACGACAATGAGCAGTTCTTC. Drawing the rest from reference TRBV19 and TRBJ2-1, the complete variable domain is DGGITQSPKYLFRKEGQNVTLSCEQNLNHDAMYWYRQDPGQGLRLIYYSQIVNDFQKGDIAEGYSVSREKKESFPLTVTSAQKNPTAFYLCASSRGGDDNEQFFGPGTRLTVL.

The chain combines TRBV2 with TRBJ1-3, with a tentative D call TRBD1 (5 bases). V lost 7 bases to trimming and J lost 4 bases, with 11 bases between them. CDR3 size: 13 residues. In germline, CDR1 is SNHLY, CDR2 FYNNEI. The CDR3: CASNAGNGNTIYF. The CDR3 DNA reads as TGTGCCAGCAACGCAGGGAACGGAAACACCATATATTTT.

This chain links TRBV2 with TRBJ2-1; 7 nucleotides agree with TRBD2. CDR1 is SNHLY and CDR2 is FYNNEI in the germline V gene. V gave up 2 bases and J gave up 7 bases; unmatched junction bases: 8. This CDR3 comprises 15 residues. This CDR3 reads CASSERVAGENEQFF. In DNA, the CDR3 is TGTGCCAGCAGTGAAAGGGTAGCGGGTGAAAATGAGCAGTTCTTC. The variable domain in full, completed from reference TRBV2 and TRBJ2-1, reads EPEVTQTPSHQVTQMGQEVILRCVPISNHLYFYWYRQILGQKVEFLVSFYNNEISEKSEIFDDQFSVERPDGSNFTLKIRSTKLEDSAMYFCASSERVAGENEQFFGPGTRLTVL.

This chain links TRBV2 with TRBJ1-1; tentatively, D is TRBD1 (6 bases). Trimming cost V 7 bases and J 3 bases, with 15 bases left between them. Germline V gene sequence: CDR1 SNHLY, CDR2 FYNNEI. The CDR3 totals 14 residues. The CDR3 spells CASTRGGWDTEAFF. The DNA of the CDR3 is TGTGCCAGCACCCGAGGGGGTTGGGACACTGAAGCTTTCTTT.

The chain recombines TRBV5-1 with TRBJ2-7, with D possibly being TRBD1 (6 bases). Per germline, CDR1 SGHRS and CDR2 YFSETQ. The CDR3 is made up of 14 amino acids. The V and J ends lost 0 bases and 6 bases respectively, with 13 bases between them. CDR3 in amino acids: CASSLDLVGGEQYF. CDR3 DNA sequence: TGCGCCAGCAGCTTGGATTTAGTAGGGGGCGAGCAGTACTTC. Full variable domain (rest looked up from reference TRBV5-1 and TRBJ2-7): KAGVTQTPRYLIKTRGQQVTLSCSPISGHRSVSWYQQTPGQGLQFLFEYFSETQRNKGNFPGRFSGRQFSNSRSEMNVSTLELGDSALYLCASSLDLVGGEQYFGPGTRLTVT.

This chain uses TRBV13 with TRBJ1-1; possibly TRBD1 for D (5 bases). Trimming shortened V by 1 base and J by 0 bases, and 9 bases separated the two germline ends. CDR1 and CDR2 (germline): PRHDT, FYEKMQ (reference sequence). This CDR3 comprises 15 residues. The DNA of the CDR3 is TGTGCCAGCAGCTTAGCGGGGGAATTGAACACTGAAGCTTTCTTT. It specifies CASSLAGELNTEAFF.

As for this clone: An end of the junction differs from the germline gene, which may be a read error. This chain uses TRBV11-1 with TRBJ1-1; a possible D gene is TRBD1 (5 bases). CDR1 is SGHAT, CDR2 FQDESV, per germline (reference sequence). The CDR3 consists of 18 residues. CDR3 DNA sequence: TGTGCCAGCAGGTTAGGGTTTGGGGCATTAGAAGCGAACACTGAAGCTTTCTTT. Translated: CASRLGFGALEANTEAFF.

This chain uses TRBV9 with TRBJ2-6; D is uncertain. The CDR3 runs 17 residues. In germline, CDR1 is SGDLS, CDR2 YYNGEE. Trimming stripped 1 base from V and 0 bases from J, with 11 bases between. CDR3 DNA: TGTGCCAGCAGCGTATTGTCCCCCGGCTCTGGGGCCAACGTCCTGACTTTC. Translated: CASSVLSPGSGANVLTF. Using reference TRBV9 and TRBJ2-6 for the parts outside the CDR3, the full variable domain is DSGVTQTPKHLITATGQRVTLRCSPRSGDLSVYWYQQSLDQGLQFLIQYYNGEERAKGNILERFSAQQFPDLHSELNLSSLELGDSALYFCASSVLSPGSGANVLTFGAGSRLTVL.

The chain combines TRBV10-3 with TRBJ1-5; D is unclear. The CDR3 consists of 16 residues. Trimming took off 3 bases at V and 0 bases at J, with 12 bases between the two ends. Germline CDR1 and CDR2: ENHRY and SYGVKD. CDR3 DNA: TGTGCCATCAGTGAAGCGAGGTTCGATAGCAATCAGCCCCAGCATTTT. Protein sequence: CAISEARFDSNQPQHF.

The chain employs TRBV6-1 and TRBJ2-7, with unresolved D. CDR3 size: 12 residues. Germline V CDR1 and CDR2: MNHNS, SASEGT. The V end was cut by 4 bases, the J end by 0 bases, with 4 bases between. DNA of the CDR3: TGTGCCAGCAGTGCCCTCTCCTACGAGCAGTACTTC. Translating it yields CASSALSYEQYF.

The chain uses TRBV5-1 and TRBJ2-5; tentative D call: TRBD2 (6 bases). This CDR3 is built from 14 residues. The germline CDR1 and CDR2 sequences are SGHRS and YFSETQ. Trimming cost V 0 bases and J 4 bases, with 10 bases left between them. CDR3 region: CASSLEGGVETQYF. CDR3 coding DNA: TGCGCCAGCAGCTTGGAAGGCGGGGTAGAGACCCAGTACTTC.

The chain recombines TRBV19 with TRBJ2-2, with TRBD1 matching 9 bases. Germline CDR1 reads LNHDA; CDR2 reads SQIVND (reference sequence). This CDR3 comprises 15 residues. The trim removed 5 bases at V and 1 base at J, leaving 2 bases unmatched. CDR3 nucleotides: TGTGCCAGTAGTGAGACAGGGGGGAACACCGGGGAGCTGTTTTTT. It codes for CASSETGGNTGELFF. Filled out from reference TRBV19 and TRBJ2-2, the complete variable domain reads DGGITQSPKYLFRKEGQNVTLSCEQNLNHDAMYWYRQDPGQGLRLIYYSQIVNDFQKGDIAEGYSVSREKKESFPLTVTSAQKNPTAFYLCASSETGGNTGELFFGEGSRLTVL.

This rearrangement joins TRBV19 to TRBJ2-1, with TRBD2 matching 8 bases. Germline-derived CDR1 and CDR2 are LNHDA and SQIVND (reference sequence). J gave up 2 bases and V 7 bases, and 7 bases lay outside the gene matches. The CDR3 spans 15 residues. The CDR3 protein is CASTRGTSPYNEQFF. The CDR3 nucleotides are TGTGCCAGTACCCGCGGGACTAGTCCCTACAATGAGCAGTTCTTC.

The CDR3: CASSLGGRETQYF. The CDR3, as DNA: TGTGCCAGCAGCTTGGGCGGGCGAGAGACCCAGTACTTC. This chain links TRBV5-6 with TRBJ2-5, with D perhaps TRBD2 (5 bases). This CDR3 has 13 amino acids. Trimming took 0 bases from V and 4 from J, leaving 7 bases between them. The germline V gene has CDR1 SGHDT and CDR2 YYEEEE. Complete variable domain (other parts from reference TRBV5-6 and TRBJ2-5): DAGVTQSPTHLIKTRGQQVTLRCSPKSGHDTVSWYQQALGQGPQFIFQYYEEEERQRGNFPDRFSGHQFPNYSSELNVNALLLGDSALYLCASSLGGRETQYFGPGTRLLVL.